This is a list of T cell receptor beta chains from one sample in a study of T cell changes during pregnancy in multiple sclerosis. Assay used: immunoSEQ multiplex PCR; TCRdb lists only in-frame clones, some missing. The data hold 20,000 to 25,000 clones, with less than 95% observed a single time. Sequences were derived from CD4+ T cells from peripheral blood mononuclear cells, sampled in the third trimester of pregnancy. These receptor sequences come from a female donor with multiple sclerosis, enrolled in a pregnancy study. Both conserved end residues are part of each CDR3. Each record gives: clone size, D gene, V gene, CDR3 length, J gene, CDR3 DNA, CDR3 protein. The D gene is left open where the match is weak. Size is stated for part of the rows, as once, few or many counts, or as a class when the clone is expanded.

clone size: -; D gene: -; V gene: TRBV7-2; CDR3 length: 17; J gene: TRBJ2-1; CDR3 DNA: TGTGCCAGCAGCTCCATTGCGCTAGCCAGCTCCTACAATGAGCAGTTCTTC; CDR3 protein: CASSSIALASSYNEQFF
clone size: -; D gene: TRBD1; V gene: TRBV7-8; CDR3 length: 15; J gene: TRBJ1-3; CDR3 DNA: TGTGCCAGCAGGTCGGACAGGACCTCTGGAAACACCATATATTTT; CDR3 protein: CASRSDRTSGNTIYF
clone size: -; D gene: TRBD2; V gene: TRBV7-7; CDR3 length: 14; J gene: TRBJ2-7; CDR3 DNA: TGTGCTAGCAGCTTAGAGCGGGGGGCCTACGAGCAGTACTTC; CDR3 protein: CASSLERGAYEQYF
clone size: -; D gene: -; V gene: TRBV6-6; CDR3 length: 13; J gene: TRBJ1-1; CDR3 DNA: TGTGCCAGCAGTTACATAGGGGACACTGAAGCTTTCTTT; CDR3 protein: CASSYIGDTEAFF
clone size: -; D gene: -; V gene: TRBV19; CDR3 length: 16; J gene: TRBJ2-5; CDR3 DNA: TGTGCCAGTAGTACCCTTCGGTACAGTAGTCGAGAGACCCAGTACTTC; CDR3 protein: CASSTLRYSSRETQYF
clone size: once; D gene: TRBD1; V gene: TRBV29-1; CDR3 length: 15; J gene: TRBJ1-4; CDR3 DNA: TGCAGCGCCACTGGACAGGGCGCAACTAATGAAAAACTGTTTTTT; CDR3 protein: CSATGQGATNEKLFF
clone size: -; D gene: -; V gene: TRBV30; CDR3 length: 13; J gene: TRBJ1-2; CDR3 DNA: TGTGCCTGGAGGGCCCCGGGGAGCTATGGCTACACCTTC; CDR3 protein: CAWRAPGSYGYTF
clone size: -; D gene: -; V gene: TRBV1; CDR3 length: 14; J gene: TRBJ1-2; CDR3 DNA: TGCACCAGCAGCCCGGGGACAAAAAGCTATGGCTACACCTTC; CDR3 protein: CTSSPGTKSYGYTF
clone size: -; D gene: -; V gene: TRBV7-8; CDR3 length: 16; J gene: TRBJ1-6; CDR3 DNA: TGTGCCAGCAGCTTAGCGTATAGGGAGGGTAATTCACCCCTCCACTTT; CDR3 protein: CASSLAYREGNSPLHF
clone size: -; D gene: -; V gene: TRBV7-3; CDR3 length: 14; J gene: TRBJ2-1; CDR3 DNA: TGTGCCAGCAGCTTAGGGCGAGACTACAATGAGCAGTTCTTC; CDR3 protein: CASSLGRDYNEQFF
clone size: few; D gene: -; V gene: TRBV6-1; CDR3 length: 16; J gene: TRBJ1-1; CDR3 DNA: TGTGCCAGCAGTGAAGGACTTCTTCAGGGGTTCTCTGAAGCTTTCTTT; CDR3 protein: CASSEGLLQGFSEAFF
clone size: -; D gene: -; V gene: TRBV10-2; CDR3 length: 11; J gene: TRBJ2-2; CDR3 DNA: TGCGCCAGCACGCGCACCGGGGAGCTGTTTTTT; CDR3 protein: CASTRTGELFF
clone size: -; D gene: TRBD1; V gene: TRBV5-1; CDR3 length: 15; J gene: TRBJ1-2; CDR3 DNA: TGCGCCAGCAGCCGCGACCCCGACAGGGCTTATGGCTACACCTTC; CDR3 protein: CASSRDPDRAYGYTF
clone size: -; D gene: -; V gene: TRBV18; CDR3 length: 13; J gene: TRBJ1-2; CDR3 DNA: TGTGCCAGCTCACAGGGGGTGAGGTCTGGCTACACCTTC; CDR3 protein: CASSQGVRSGYTF
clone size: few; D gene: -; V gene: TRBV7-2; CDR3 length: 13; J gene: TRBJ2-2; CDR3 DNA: TGTGCCAGCAGCTTAAAGCGGGCCGGGGAGCTGTTTTTT; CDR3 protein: CASSLKRAGELFF
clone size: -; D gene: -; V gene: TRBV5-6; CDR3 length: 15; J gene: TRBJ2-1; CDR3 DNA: TGTGCCAGCAGCTTGTACGGGAGCTCCTACAATGAGCAGTTCTTC; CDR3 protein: CASSLYGSSYNEQFF
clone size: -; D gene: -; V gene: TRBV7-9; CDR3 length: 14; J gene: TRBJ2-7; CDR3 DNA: TGTGCCAGCAGCCATGACGGGATCTACTACGAGCAGTACTTC; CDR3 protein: CASSHDGIYYEQYF
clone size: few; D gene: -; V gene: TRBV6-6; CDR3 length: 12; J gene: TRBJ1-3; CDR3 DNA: TGTGCCAGCAGTTCCCTTGGAAACACCATATATTTT; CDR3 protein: CASSSLGNTIYF
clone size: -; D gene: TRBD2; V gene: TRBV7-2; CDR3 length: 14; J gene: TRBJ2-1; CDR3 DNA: TGTGCCAGCAGCGCTAGCGGGGTAAACAATGAGCAGTTCTTC; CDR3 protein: CASSASGVNNEQFF
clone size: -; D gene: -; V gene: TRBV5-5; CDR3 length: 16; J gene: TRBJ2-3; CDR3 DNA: TGTGCCAGCAGCTTGGCCGCCAACAACCCTGTCAATACGCAGTATTTT; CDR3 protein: CASSLAANNPVNTQYF
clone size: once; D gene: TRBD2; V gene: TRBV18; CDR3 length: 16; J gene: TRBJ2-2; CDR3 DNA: TGTGCCAGCTCACCGCGCACTAGCGGGGTCACCGGGGAGCTGTTTTTT; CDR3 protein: CASSPRTSGVTGELFF
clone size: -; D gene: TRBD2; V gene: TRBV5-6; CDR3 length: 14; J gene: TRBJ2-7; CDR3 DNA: TGTGCCAGCAGCATACTAGCGGGGGGGCGCGAGCAGTACTTC; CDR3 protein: CASSILAGGREQYF
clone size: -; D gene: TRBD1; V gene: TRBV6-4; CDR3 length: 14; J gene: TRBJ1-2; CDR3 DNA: TGTGCCAGCAGTCCGGACAGGGAAGCTTTGGGCTACACCTTC; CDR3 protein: CASSPDREALGYTF
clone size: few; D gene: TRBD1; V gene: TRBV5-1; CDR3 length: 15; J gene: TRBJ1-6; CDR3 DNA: TGCGCCAGCAGCCCCGGCGGACAGGGACATTCACCCCTCCACTTT; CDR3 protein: CASSPGGQGHSPLHF
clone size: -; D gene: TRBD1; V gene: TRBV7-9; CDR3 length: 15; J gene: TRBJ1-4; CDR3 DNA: TGTGCCAGCAGCCGTCCGGGACAGGGGAATGAAAAACTGTTTTTT; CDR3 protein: CASSRPGQGNEKLFF
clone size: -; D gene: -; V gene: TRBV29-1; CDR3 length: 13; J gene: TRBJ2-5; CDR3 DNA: TGCAGCTCCCAGACATACCCCGAAGAGACCCAGTACTTC; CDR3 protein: CSSQTYPEETQYF
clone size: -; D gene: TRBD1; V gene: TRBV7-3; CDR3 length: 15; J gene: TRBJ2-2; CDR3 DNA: TGTGCCAGCAGCCGAGGGACAGGGAACACCGGGGAGCTGTTTTTT; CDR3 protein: CASSRGTGNTGELFF
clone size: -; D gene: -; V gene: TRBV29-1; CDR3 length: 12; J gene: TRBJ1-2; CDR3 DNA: TGCAGCGTTGTGGGACAAGACTATGGCTACACCTTC; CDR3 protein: CSVVGQDYGYTF
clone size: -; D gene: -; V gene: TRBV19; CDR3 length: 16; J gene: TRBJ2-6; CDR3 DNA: TGTGCCAGTAGTTCCCTTCACTCCTCTGGGGCCAACGTCCTGACTTTC; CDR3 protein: CASSSLHSSGANVLTF
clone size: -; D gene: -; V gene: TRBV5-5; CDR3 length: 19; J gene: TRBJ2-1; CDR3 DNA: TGTGCCAGCAGCTTTGCCGACTTTAGGGGGGGCTTCTTACGGAATGAGCAGTTCTTC; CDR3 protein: CASSFADFRGGFLRNEQFF
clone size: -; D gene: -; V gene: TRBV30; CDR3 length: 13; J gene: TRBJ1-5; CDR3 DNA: TGTGCCTGGACTCCCGGACAGAATCAGCCCCAGCATTTT; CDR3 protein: CAWTPGQNQPQHF
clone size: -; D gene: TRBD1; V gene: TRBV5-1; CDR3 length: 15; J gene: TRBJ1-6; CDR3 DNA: TGCGCCAGCAGCTTGGAGGGACAGGGTAATTCACCCCTCCACTTT; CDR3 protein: CASSLEGQGNSPLHF
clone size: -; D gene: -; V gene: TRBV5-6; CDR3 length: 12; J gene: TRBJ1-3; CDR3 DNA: TGTGCCAGCAGCTTCTTAGGAAACACCATATATTTT; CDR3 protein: CASSFLGNTIYF
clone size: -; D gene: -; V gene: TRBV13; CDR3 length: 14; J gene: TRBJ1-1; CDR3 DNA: TGTGCCAGCAGCTTAGGTCGGCAGGGGTCTGAAGCTTTCTTT; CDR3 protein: CASSLGRQGSEAFF
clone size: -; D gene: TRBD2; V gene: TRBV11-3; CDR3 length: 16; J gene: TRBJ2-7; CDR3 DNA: TGTGCCAGCAGCTTAGATAGCGGGGGGGCTCCCCACGAGCAGTACTTC; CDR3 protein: CASSLDSGGAPHEQYF
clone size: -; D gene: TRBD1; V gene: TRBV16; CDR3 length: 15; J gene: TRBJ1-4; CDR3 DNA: TGTGCCAGCAGCCTACAGGGGGCGGATGTTGAAAAACTGTTTTTT; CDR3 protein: CASSLQGADVEKLFF
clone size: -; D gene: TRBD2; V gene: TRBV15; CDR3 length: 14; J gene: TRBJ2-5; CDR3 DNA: TGTGCCACCAGCAGGACTAGCGTCCAAGAGACCCAGTACTTC; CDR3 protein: CATSRTSVQETQYF
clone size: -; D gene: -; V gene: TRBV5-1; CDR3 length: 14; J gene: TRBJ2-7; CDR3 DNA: TGCGCCAGCAGCTTGGGGTCTATCCCTCTCGAGCAGTACTTC; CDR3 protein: CASSLGSIPLEQYF
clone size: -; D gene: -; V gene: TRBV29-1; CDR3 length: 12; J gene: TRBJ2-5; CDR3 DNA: TGCAGCGTTGAGGGGCAGGCTCGGACCCAGTACTTC; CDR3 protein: CSVEGQARTQYF
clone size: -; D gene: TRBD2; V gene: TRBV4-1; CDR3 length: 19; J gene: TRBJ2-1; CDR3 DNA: TGCGCCAGCAGCCCGACGGGACTAGCGGGGGGGCTGTCCTACAATGAGCAGTTCTTC; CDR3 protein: CASSPTGLAGGLSYNEQFF
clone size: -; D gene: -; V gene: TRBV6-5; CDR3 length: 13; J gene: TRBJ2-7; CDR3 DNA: TGTGCCATTTTTCATGTTAGCTCCTACGAGCAGTACTTC; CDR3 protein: CAIFHVSSYEQYF
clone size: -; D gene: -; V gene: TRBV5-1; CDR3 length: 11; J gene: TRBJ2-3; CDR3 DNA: TGCGCCAGCAGCCTGGCGGATACGCAGTATTTT; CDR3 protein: CASSLADTQYF
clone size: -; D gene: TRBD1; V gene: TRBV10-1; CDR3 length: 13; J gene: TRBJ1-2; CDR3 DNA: TGTGCCAGCAGTGACGGGACAGGGAGAAGCTACACCTTC; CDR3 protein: CASSDGTGRSYTF
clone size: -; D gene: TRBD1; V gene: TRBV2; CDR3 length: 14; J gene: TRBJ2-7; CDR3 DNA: TGTGCCAGCAGTGATCAGGGGGTAGACTACGAGCAGTACTTC; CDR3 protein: CASSDQGVDYEQYF
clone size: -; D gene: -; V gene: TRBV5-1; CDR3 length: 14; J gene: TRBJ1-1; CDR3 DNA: TGCGCCAGCAGCTTGACAGGGCTGAACACTGAAGCTTTCTTT; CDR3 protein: CASSLTGLNTEAFF
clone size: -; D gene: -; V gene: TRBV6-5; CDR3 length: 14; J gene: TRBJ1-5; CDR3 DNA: TGTGCCAGCAGCGCGGGCTCAACTAATCAGCCCCAGCATTTT; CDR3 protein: CASSAGSTNQPQHF
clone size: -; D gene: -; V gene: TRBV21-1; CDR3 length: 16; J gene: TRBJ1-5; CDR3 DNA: TGTGCCAGCAGCAAAGTCGGGGCGGACAGGGTCCCCGCCCAGCATTTT; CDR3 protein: CASSKVGADRVPAQHF
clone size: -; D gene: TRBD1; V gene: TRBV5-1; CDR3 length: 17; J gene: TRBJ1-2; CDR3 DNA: TGCGCCAGCAGCCAGGGGGCAGGGGTTGGCGGAGGAGGAGGCTACACCTTC; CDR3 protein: CASSQGAGVGGGGGYTF
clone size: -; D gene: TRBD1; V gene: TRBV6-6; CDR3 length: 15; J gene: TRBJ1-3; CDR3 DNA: TGTGCCAGCAGGTCGCCGGGACAGGGTGGAAACACCATATATTTT; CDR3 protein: CASRSPGQGGNTIYF
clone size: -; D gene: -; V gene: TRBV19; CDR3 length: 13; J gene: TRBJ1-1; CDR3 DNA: TGTGCCAGTAGTCCGGGACTTAACACTGAAGCTTTCTTT; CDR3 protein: CASSPGLNTEAFF
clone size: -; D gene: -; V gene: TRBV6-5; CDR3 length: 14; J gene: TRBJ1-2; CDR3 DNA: TGTGCCAGCAGTTACACTCACGGAGGCTATGGCTACACCTTC; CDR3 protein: CASSYTHGGYGYTF
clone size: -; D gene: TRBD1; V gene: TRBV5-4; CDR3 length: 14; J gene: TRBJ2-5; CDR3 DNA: TGTGCCAGCAGCTGGGACAGGGGGAAAGAGACCCAGTACTTC; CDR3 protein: CASSWDRGKETQYF
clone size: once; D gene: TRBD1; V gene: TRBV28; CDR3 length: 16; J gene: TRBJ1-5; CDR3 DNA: TGTGCCAGCAGCCGGACAGGGATGGGGCCAAATCAGCCCCAGCATTTT; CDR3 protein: CASSRTGMGPNQPQHF
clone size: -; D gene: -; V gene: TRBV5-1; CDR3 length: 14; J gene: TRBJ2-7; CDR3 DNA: TGCGCCAGCAGCTTGGTCCAGGGTCTCAACGAGCAGTACTTC; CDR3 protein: CASSLVQGLNEQYF
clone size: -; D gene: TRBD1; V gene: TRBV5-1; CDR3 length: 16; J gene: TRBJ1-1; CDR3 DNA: TGCGCCAGCAGCTTGAGTGTAGGGGGACAGGGGGCTGAAGCTTTCTTT; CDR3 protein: CASSLSVGGQGAEAFF
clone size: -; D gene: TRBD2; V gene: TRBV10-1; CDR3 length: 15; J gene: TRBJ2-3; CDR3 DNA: TGCGCCAGCCGAAGCGGGGGTCACCCAGGAGATACGCAGTATTTT; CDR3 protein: CASRSGGHPGDTQYF
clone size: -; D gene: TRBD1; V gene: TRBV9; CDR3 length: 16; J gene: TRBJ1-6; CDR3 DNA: TGTGCCAGCAGCGCCTTACAGGGGGCCCTCAATTCACCCCTCCACTTT; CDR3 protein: CASSALQGALNSPLHF